The entry below gives a single TCR beta chain sequence along with its context. Trimming took off 5 bases at V and 0 bases at J, with 8 bases between the two ends. The CDR3 loop spans 14 amino acids. CDR1 is LNHDA and CDR2 is SQIVND in the germline V gene (reference sequence). This sample is part of a study of blood T cell repertoires in COVID-19. Study-level information: The cDNA or gDNA used as material had been derived from T cells, B-cell-depleted T cells, or PBMCs.

Data came from immunoSEQ multiplex PCR; TCRdb stores just in-frame clones and leaves some out. The table includes 100,000 or so clones, 65% to 80% detected once. V is TRBV19 and J is TRBJ1-3, with D uncertain. Sequencing used peripheral blood. The origin of this receptor is a woman in her 70s with acute or convalescent COVID-19. In nucleotides, the CDR3 is TGTGCCAGTAGTGGGCAGGTCTCTGGAAACACCATATATTTT. Translation: CASSGQVSGNTIYF.